This T cell receptor beta chain was captured by sequencing in a study of T cells in Graves' hyperthyroidism and ophthalmopathy. V was clipped by 3 bases and J by 1 base; unmatched bases: 4. The germline gives CDR1 SGHAT, CDR2 FQNNGV. The length of the CDR3 is 16 residues. Amplification of TCR beta CDR3 regions used RNA as the template. First-round RT-PCR targeting the TCR CDR3 was performed with the HTBI primer set. TCRdb redid the calling of the multiplex PCR reads with MiXCR, one entry per CDR3 protein. The sample carries 250,000 to 300,000 distinct CDR3 sequences, roughly 19% recorded once. Sequencing input: blood. The rearrangement joins TRBV11-2 to TRBJ2-4; the match to TRBD1 covers 9 bases. The clonotype comes from a middle-aged man with Graves' ophthalmopathy. The CDR3 region is CASSFSQGAAKNIQYF. CDR3 nucleotides: TGTGCCAGCAGCTTCTCACAGGGGGCGGCCAAAAACATTCAGTACTTC.